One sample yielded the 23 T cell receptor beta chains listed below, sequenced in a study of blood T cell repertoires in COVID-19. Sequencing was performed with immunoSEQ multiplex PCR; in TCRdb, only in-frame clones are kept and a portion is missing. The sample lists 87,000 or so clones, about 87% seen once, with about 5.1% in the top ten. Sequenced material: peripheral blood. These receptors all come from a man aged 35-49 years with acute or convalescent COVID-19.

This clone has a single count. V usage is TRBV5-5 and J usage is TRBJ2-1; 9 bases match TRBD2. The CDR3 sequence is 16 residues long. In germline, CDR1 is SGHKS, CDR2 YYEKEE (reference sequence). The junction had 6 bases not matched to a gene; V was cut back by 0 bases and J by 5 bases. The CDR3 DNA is TGTGCCAGCAGCTTGGCCACAGCGGGGGGTCACAATGAGCAGTTCTTC. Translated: CASSLATAGGHNEQFF.

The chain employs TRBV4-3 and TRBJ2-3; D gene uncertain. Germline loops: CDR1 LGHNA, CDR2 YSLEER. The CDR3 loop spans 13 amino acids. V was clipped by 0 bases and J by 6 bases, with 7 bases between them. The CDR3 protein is CASSQDAKDTQYF. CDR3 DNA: TGCGCCAGCAGCCAAGATGCGAAGGATACGCAGTATTTT.

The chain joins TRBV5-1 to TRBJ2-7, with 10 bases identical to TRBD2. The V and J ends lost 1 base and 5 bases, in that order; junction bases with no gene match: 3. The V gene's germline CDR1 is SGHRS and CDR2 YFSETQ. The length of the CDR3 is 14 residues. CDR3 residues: CASSLTSGNNEQYF. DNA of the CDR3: TGCGCCAGCAGCTTGACTAGCGGGAACAACGAGCAGTACTTC.

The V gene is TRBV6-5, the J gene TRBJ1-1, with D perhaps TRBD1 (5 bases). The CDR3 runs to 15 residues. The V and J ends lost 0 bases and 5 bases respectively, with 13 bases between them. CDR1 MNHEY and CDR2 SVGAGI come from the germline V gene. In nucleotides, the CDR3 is TGTGCCAGCAGTTACTCACCGGGGGGGGAGACTGAAGCTTTCTTT. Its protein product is CASSYSPGGETEAFF.

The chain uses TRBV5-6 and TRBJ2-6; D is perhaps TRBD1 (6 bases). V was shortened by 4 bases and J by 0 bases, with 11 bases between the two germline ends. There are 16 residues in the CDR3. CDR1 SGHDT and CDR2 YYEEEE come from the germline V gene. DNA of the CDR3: TGTGCCAGCAGCCGGACAGACCACTCTGGGGCCAACGTCCTGACTTTC. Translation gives CASSRTDHSGANVLTF.

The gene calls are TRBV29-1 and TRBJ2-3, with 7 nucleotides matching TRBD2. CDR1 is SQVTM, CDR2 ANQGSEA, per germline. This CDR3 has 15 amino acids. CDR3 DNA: TGCAGTCTTCAGGCTAGCGGTACCGGTAGCGATACGCAGTATTTT. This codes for CSLQASGTGSDTQYF.

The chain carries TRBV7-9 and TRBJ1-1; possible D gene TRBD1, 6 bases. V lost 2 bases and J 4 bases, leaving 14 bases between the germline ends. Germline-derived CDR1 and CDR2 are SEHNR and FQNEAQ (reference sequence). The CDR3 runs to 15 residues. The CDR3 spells CASSLLLGGGTEAFF. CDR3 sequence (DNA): TGTGCCAGCAGCTTACTATTGGGAGGGGGCACTGAAGCTTTCTTT.

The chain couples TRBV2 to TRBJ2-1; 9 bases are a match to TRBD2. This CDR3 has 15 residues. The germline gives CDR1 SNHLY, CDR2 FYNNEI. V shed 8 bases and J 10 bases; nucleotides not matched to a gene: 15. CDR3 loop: CASSRMGGREREQFF. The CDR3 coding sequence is TGTGCCAGCTCCCGGATGGGCGGGAGGGAGAGAGAGCAGTTCTTC.

The CDR3 nucleotides read TGTGCCAGCAGCCTGGGGAGGGCGTCAGCCTTTAATGAAAAACTGTTTTTT. This encodes CASSLGRASAFNEKLFF. This chain uses TRBV5-6 with TRBJ1-4; D is uncertain. The CDR3 extends over 17 amino acids. V was trimmed by 4 bases and J by 4 bases, leaving 20 bases between them. Germline V gives CDR1 SGHDT, CDR2 YYEEEE.

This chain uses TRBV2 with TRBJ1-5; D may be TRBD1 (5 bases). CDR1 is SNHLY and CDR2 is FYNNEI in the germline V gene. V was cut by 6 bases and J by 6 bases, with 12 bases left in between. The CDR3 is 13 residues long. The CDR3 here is CASSPNQGQPQHF. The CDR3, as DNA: TGTGCCAGCAGCCCCAACCAGGGTCAGCCCCAGCATTTT.

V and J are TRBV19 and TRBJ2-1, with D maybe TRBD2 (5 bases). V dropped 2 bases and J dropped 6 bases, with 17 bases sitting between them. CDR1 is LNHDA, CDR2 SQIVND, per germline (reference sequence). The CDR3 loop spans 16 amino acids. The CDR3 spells CASSINVGKGGNEQFF. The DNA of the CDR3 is TGTGCCAGTAGTATAAACGTCGGGAAGGGTGGCAATGAGCAGTTCTTC.

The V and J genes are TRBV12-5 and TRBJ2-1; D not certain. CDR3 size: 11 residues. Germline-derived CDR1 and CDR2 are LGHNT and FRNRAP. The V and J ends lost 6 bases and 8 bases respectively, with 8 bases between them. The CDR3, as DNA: TGTGCTAGTGGCTCCGGAGATGAGCAGTTCTTC. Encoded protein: CASGSGDEQFF. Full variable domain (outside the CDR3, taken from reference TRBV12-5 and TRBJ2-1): DARVTQTPRHKVTEMGQEVTMRCQPILGHNTVFWYRQTMMQGLELLAYFRNRAPLDDSGMPKDRFSAEMPDATLATLKIQPSEPRDSAVYFCASGSGDEQFFGPGTRLTVL.

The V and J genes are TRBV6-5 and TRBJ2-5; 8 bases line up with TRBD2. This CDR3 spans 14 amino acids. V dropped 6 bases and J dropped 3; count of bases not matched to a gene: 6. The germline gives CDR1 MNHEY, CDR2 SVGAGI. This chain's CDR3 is CASSGSGVKETQYF. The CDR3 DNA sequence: TGTGCCAGCAGCGGTAGCGGGGTGAAAGAGACCCAGTACTTC.

The CDR3 sequence is CASSTRPGFDTEAFF. CDR3 nucleotide sequence: TGTGCCAGCAGCACCCGTCCCGGTTTCGACACTGAAGCTTTCTTT. This chain connects TRBV5-5 to TRBJ1-1, with no clear D. V shed 4 bases and J shed 3 bases, with 16 bases lying between them. The CDR3 spans 15 residues. Germline CDR1 is SGHKS and CDR2 is YYEKEE (reference sequence). The complete variable domain, with remaining parts taken from reference TRBV5-5 and TRBJ1-1, reads DAGVTQSPTHLIKTRGQQVTLRCSPISGHKSVSWYQQVLGQGPQFIFQYYEKEERGRGNFPDRFSARQFPNYSSELNVNALLLGDSALYLCASSTRPGFDTEAFFGQGTRLTVV.

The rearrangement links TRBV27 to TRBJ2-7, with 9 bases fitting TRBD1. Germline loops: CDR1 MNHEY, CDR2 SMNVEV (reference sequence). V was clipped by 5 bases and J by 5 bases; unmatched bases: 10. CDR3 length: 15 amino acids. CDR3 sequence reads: CASSTSGTGFDEQYF. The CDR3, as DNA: TGTGCCAGCAGTACCTCCGGGACAGGGTTCGACGAGCAGTACTTC.

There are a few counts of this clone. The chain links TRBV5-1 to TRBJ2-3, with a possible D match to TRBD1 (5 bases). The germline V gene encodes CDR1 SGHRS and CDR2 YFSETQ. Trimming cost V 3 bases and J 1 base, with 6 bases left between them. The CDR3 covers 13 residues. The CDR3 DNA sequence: TGCGCCAGCAGCTCACAGGGCACAGATACGCAGTATTTT. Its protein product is CASSSQGTDTQYF. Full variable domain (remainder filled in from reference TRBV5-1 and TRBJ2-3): KAGVTQTPRYLIKTRGQQVTLSCSPISGHRSVSWYQQTPGQGLQFLFEYFSETQRNKGNFPGRFSGRQFSNSRSEMNVSTLELGDSALYLCASSSQGTDTQYFGPGTRLTVL.

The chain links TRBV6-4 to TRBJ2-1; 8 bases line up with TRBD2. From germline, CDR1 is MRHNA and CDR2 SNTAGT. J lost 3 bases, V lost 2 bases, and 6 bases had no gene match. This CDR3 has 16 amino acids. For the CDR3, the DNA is TGTGCCAGCAGTGACGTGAGCGGGAGAGGCTACAATGAGCAGTTCTTC. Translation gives CASSDVSGRGYNEQFF.

In DNA form, the CDR3 reads TGTGCCTGGAGTGGAAGGACCGGGACAGGGGATAATTCACCCCTCCACTTT. Residues: CAWSGRTGTGDNSPLHF. The chain couples TRBV30 to TRBJ1-6; 10 bases map to TRBD1. Germline CDR1 GTSNPN, CDR2 SVGIG (reference sequence). V shed 1 base and J 5 bases; nucleotides not matched to a gene: 8. CDR3 length: 17 amino acids.

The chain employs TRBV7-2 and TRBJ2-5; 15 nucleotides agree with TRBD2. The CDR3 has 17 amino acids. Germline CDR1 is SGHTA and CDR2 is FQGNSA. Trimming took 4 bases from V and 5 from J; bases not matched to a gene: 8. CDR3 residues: CASSSRTSGGADETQYF. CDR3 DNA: TGTGCCAGCAGCTCACGGACTAGCGGGGGGGCCGATGAGACCCAGTACTTC.

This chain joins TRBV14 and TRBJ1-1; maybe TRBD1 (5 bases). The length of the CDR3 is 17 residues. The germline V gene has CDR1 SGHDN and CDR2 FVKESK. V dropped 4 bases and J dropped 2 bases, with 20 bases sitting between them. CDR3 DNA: TGTGCCAGCAGCCCCCGACAATTAATGGGGGGAAACACTGAAGCTTTCTTT. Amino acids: CASSPRQLMGGNTEAFF.

Written as DNA, the CDR3 is TGTGCCTGGGTCTGGGGGGGTAGAGAAAGCACAGATACGCAGTATTTT. It encodes CAWVWGGRESTDTQYF. This chain joins TRBV30 and TRBJ2-3, with 7 bases matching TRBD2. The V and J ends lost 5 bases and 0 bases, in that order; junction bases with no gene match: 11. The CDR3 length is 16 residues. Germline V gene sequence: CDR1 GTSNPN, CDR2 SVGIG (reference sequence).

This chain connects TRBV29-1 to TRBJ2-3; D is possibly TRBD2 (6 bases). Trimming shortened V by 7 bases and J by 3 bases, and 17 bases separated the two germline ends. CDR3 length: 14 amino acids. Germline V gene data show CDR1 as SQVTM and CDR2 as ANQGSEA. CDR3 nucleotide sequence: TGCAGCGCAAACGGATTCGGGAGTACAGATACGCAGTATTTT. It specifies CSANGFGSTDTQYF.

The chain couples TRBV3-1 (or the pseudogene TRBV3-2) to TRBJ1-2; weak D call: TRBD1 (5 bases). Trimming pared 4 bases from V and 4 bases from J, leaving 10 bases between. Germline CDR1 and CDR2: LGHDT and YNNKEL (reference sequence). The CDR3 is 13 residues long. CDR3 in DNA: TGTGCCAGCAGCCCGACAGCATCCTATGGCTACACCTTC. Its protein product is CASSPTASYGYTF.